This TCR beta chain was sequenced for a study of cytomegalovirus exposure and HLA in healthy donors. Findings of the study overall: There were under 200 TCR beta chains listed as cytomegalovirus-associated. It was assumed in the presence/absence analyses that sequencing depth was roughly uniform across donors. A later analysis linked some 18,000 TCR beta sequences to HLA alleles at 0.05 false discovery rate.

The PCR contained 60 Vbeta and 13 Jbeta primers. In the source study's methods: A follow-up analysis tallied around 80 million unique TCR beta chains, 9 million to 11 million shared. Clones were read by immunoSEQ multiplex PCR, and TCRdb kept only the in-frame ones, dropping some. V and J calls and clone size are those listed in that table; D and trimming were worked out from the DNA. The table includes over 50,000 clones, more than 70% detected once. A remark on this clone: Its target is unknown.

Germline CDR1 WSHSY, CDR2 SAAADI. CDR3 length: 13 amino acids. The V and J ends lost 6 bases and 5 bases, in that order; junction bases with no gene match: 5. This clonotype originated in a young man in good health and CMV-seropositive. The source material was PBMCs. The chain joins TRBV10-2 to TRBJ2-7, with TRBD2 matching 9 bases. CDR3 region: CASSLTSGNEQYF. CDR3 nucleotide sequence: TGCGCCAGCAGCTTGACTAGCGGTAACGAGCAGTACTTC.